This is a list of T cell receptor beta chains from one sample in a study of T cell repertoires in cytomegalovirus infection. TCRdb redid the calling of the reads with MiXCR, one entry per CDR3 protein. The sample consists of roughly 600,000 distinct CDR3 sequences, approximately 25% of them appearing once. The sequenced sample consisted of CD8+ T cells from PBMCs. The receptor set was obtained from a human donor in good health (CMV status not recorded). Some clones in this sample may be carry-over from other donors' samples. Both conserved end residues are part of each CDR3.

v_gene: TRBV19; j_gene: TRBJ2-3; CDR3aa: CASSITPGDTQYF
v_gene: TRBV7-9; j_gene: TRBJ2-1; CDR3aa: CASSDVTSGGPYNEQFF
v_gene: TRBV2; j_gene: TRBJ1-2; CDR3aa: CASSELSRAGRTF
v_gene: TRBV20-1; j_gene: TRBJ2-2; CDR3aa: CSARKGDRDTGELFF
v_gene: TRBV7-2; j_gene: TRBJ1-3; CDR3aa: CASSLFGMGGGTGNTIYF
v_gene: TRBV15; j_gene: TRBJ2-1; CDR3aa: CATTHRAYNEQFF
v_gene: TRBV7-8; j_gene: TRBJ2-1; CDR3aa: CASSARGDEQFF
v_gene: TRBV4-1; j_gene: TRBJ1-1; CDR3aa: CASSHQGPEAFF
v_gene: TRBV20-1; j_gene: TRBJ1-1; CDR3aa: CSAREGPGLGTEAFF
v_gene: TRBV5-8; j_gene: TRBJ2-3; CDR3aa: CASSFGEGATDTQYF
v_gene: TRBV29-1; j_gene: TRBJ2-1; CDR3aa: CSVEGSIGGFHNEQFF
v_gene: TRBV27; j_gene: TRBJ2-1; CDR3aa: CASSHATGGKEFF
v_gene: TRBV20-1; j_gene: TRBJ2-7; CDR3aa: CSARQASVREQYF
v_gene: TRBV27; j_gene: TRBJ2-3; CDR3aa: CASSLWQGGDTQYF
v_gene: TRBV12-3/TRBV12-4; j_gene: TRBJ1-2; CDR3aa: CASFPGVVGYTF
v_gene: TRBV28; j_gene: TRBJ2-7; CDR3aa: CASSLEPPGDFSSYEQYF
v_gene: TRBV6-2/TRBV6-3; j_gene: TRBJ2-1; CDR3aa: CASSQGHEQFF
v_gene: TRBV6-5; j_gene: TRBJ2-1; CDR3aa: CASSTRGEQFF
v_gene: TRBV7-9; j_gene: TRBJ2-5; CDR3aa: CASSQDPQGTQYF
v_gene: TRBV7-3; j_gene: TRBJ1-3; CDR3aa: CASSLTGRGTSGNTIYF
v_gene: TRBV4-3; j_gene: TRBJ2-3; CDR3aa: CASSQDSFEGTHTQYF
v_gene: TRBV7-9; j_gene: TRBJ1-1; CDR3aa: CASMGKGLRWYTEAFF
v_gene: TRBV20-1; j_gene: TRBJ2-3; CDR3aa: CSARDWLGAADTQYF
v_gene: TRBV7-2; j_gene: TRBJ2-1; CDR3aa: CASSWGLSYNEQFF
v_gene: TRBV29-1; j_gene: TRBJ1-1; CDR3aa: CSARSGVTYTEAFF
v_gene: TRBV25-1; j_gene: TRBJ1-4; CDR3aa: CASSESRREDFSNEKLFF
v_gene: TRBV24-1; j_gene: TRBJ2-1; CDR3aa: CATSDPGQADEQFF
v_gene: TRBV25-1; j_gene: TRBJ2-2; CDR3aa: CASTSGSGGHYRLNTGELFF
v_gene: TRBV28; j_gene: TRBJ2-1; CDR3aa: CASSLRGQNEQFF
v_gene: TRBV20-1; j_gene: TRBJ2-1; CDR3aa: CSARPRKRGPYNEQFF
v_gene: TRBV2; j_gene: TRBJ2-1; CDR3aa: CASRHPNEQFF
v_gene: TRBV15; j_gene: TRBJ1-3; CDR3aa: CATSRVRTSSGNTIYF
v_gene: TRBV12-5; j_gene: TRBJ2-1; CDR3aa: CASGEGTGAEQFF
v_gene: TRBV7-8; j_gene: TRBJ1-5; CDR3aa: CASSLYVQPQHF
v_gene: TRBV29-1; j_gene: TRBJ2-2; CDR3aa: CSFEGPNTGELFF
v_gene: TRBV6-5; j_gene: TRBJ1-1; CDR3aa: CASSFSEYTEAFF
v_gene: TRBV2; j_gene: TRBJ2-2; CDR3aa: CASSETSGGRTTGELFF